This TCR beta chain was captured in a study of CD8 T cells in Susac syndrome. Sequencing of TCR beta, carried out with a high-throughput approach, was applied to CD8+ and CD4+ T cells from the blood. Negative isolation was applied to CD8+ and CD4+ T cells, and FACS enrichment was applied to TEMRA cells. Germline-derived CDR1 and CDR2 are DFQATT and SNEGSKA (reference sequence). The CDR3 covers 14 residues. V was cut by 3 bases and J by 3 bases, with 12 bases left in between. After extraction with the RNeasy kit, roughly 0.45 to 1 ug of the RNA was reverse transcribed using random hexamers. The method of amplification for TCR beta CDR3 was immunoSEQ multiplex PCR, covering 54 Vbeta and 13 Jbeta. A single record per CDR3 protein comes from TCRdb applying MiXCR to the immunoSEQ multiplex PCR reads. The sample holds just under 150,000 distinct CDR3 sequences, around 94% seen once.

The sample comprised CD4+ T cells from PBMCs. The gene calls are TRBV20-1 and TRBJ1-5, with D possibly matching TRBD1 (5 bases). The sequence came from a human donor in good health. In DNA form, the CDR3 reads TGCAGTGCTAGCTGGCAGGGAACCAATCAGCCCCAGCATTTT. Translating it yields CSASWQGTNQPQHF.